This TCR beta chain was identified during a study of cytomegalovirus exposure and HLA in healthy donors. This PCR relied on a set of 60 Vbeta primers and 13 Jbeta primers. Some clones are missing from TCRdb's copy, which holds only in-frame ones; the method was immunoSEQ multiplex PCR. Of 250,000 to 350,000 clones in the sample, 80% were seen once. Sequenced sample: PBMCs. This TCR was recovered from a girl aged 2 to 9 in good health and CMV-seronegative.

For the CDR3, the DNA is TGTGCCAGCAGTCCCCAGACAGGGGGTATGACTGAAGCTTTCTTT. It is translated as CASSPQTGGMTEAFF. The chain combines TRBV27 with TRBJ1-1, with 9 bases identical to TRBD1. This CDR3 contains 15 residues. Losses at the gene ends were 5 bases for V and 5 bases for J; bases not matched to a gene: 9. CDR1 and CDR2 from the germline V gene are MNHEY and SMNVEV (reference sequence).